What follows is one T cell receptor (beta chain) and its context. This sample was taken from a study of blood T cell repertoires in COVID-19. Study-wide context: The samples span acute and convalescent COVID-19 from the United States, Italy and Spain. Nucleic acid was either cDNA or gDNA, and it came from T cells, B-cell-depleted T cells, or PBMCs.

Source study methods: Using reference gene primer amplification, nucleated cell counts were estimated. TCRdb's copy holds only in-frame clones and misses some; the assay was immunoSEQ multiplex PCR. Clone size and V and J calls were adopted from that table, with D and trimming inferred from the DNA. The table records over 200,000 clones, about nine tenths of them present only once. Source material: peripheral blood. This clonotype originated in a man aged 60-69 years who had recovered from COVID-19.

The CDR3 nucleotides read TGTGCCAGCAGCCATTTAGCGGGAGGCGGCACCGGGGAGCTGTTTTTT. Its translation: CASSHLAGGGTGELFF. The chain uses TRBV4-2 and TRBJ2-2, with 10 bases that match TRBD2. The CDR3 is 16 amino acids. Germline V gene lookup returns CDR1 LGHNA and CDR2 YNFKEQ. The trim removed 3 bases at V and 4 bases at J, leaving 5 bases unmatched.